Listed here are 20 T cell receptor beta chains from one sample, sequenced in a study of blood T cell repertoires in COVID-19. Sequenced by immunoSEQ multiplex PCR; TCRdb stores in-frame clones only, minus some. The data hold 250,000 to 350,000 clones, with roughly 90% observed a single time. The sample comprised peripheral blood. All receptors derive from a woman aged 45-60 years with active or convalescent COVID-19.

The chain has TRBV5-5 and TRBJ2-1; D unresolved. V lost 5 bases, J lost 14 bases, and 14 bases lay in between. In germline, CDR1 is SGHKS, CDR2 YYEKEE (reference sequence). The CDR3 spans 11 residues. The chain's CDR3 is CASSSGLSEFF. Written as DNA, the CDR3 is TGTGCCAGCAGTTCGGGTCTTTCGGAGTTCTTC.

This clone was picked up a small number of times. The chain uses TRBV5-1 and TRBJ1-1; the match to TRBD1 covers 7 bases. This CDR3 comprises 15 residues. J gave up 0 bases and V 4 bases, and 6 bases lay outside the gene matches. Per the germline V gene, CDR1 is SGHRS and CDR2 is YFSETQ. CDR3 amino acids: CASSPQTGMNTEAFF. CDR3 in DNA: TGCGCCAGCAGCCCCCAGACAGGGATGAACACTGAAGCTTTCTTT.

The chain links TRBV5-4 to TRBJ1-2; the match to TRBD1 covers 7 bases. The CDR3 loop spans 16 amino acids. The germline V gene encodes CDR1 SGHNT and CDR2 YYREEE (reference sequence). With V trimmed by 2 bases and J by 0 bases, 7 bases remained unmatched. CDR3 DNA: TGTGCCAGCAGCTTCTTTAAAGGGACAGCTAACTATGGCTACACCTTC. It encodes CASSFFKGTANYGYTF.

This chain connects TRBV3-1 (or the pseudogene TRBV3-2) to TRBJ2-3, with 7 bases identical to TRBD1. Per the germline V gene, CDR1 is LGHDT and CDR2 is YNNKEL (reference sequence). The length of the CDR3 is 14 residues. Trimming took 4 bases from V and 1 from J; bases not matched to a gene: 2. This CDR3 is CASSPTGGTDTQYF. In DNA, the CDR3 is TGTGCCAGCAGCCCTACAGGGGGCACAGATACGCAGTATTTT.

This clone was observed once. The chain links TRBV6-5 to TRBJ1-1; tentative D call: TRBD1 (5 bases). Per germline, CDR1 MNHEY and CDR2 SVGAGI. V gave up 5 bases and J gave up 2 bases, with 12 bases separating them. The CDR3 spans 14 residues. The CDR3 sequence is CASSLGQSNTEAFF. The CDR3 bases are TGTGCCAGCAGTCTTGGACAATCCAACACTGAAGCTTTCTTT.

The gene calls are TRBV20-1 and TRBJ1-5; TRBD1 aligns across 8 bases. The CDR3 sequence is 16 residues long. Germline V gene sequence: CDR1 DFQATT, CDR2 SNEGSKA (reference sequence). J gave up 0 bases and V 3 bases, and 7 bases lay outside the gene matches. CDR3 residues: CSASTGTGISNQPQHF. The CDR3, as DNA: TGCAGTGCTAGTACCGGGACAGGAATTAGCAATCAGCCCCAGCATTTT.

The chain carries TRBV7-8 and TRBJ2-7, with 14 bases identical to TRBD2. CDR3 length: 16 residues. Germline V gene data show CDR1 as SGHVS and CDR2 as FQNEAQ. With 1 base clipped from V and 5 bases from J, the junction kept 4 bases outside the gene matches. This CDR3 is CASSLVGLAGVDEQYF. The CDR3 coding sequence is TGTGCCAGCAGCTTAGTGGGACTAGCGGGAGTGGACGAGCAGTACTTC.

The chain combines TRBV6-5 with TRBJ2-1, with 9 bases identical to TRBD2. There are 15 residues in the CDR3. Looked up from germline, CDR1 is MNHEY and CDR2 is SVGAGI. V dropped 2 bases and J dropped 5; count of bases not matched to a gene: 4. The CDR3, as DNA: TGTGCCAGCAGTTACCTAGCGGGAAGAAACAATGAGCAGTTCTTC. As protein: CASSYLAGRNNEQFF.

This clone was counted a single time. The rearrangement links TRBV10-3 to TRBJ1-1; 8 bases are shared with TRBD1. The V gene's germline CDR1 is ENHRY and CDR2 SYGVKD. The CDR3 spans 12 residues. After removal of 10 bases from V and 5 bases from J, the junction contained 6 bases not matched to a gene. The CDR3 protein is CATGQGVTEAFF. Here the CDR3 DNA reads TGTGCCACAGGACAGGGAGTAACTGAAGCTTTCTTT.

The V and J genes are TRBV29-1 and TRBJ1-5; D is undetermined. Per the germline V gene, CDR1 is SQVTM and CDR2 is ANQGSEA. This CDR3 comprises 13 residues. V was trimmed by 6 bases and J by 3 bases, leaving 12 bases between them. This CDR3 is CSVQGGINQPQHF. The CDR3, as DNA: TGCAGCGTCCAAGGAGGAATCAATCAGCCCCAGCATTTT.

The V and J genes are TRBV7-2 and TRBJ1-6; D is ambiguous. Trimming stripped 2 bases from V and 5 bases from J, with 16 bases between. This CDR3 comprises 17 residues. Germline values: CDR1 SGHTA, CDR2 FQGNSA. In nucleotides, the CDR3 is TGTGCCAGCAGCTTAAGCCAGGCGATAGTAGATAATTCACCCCTCCACTTT. This codes for CASSLSQAIVDNSPLHF.

The V and J genes are TRBV6-4 and TRBJ1-5; the match to TRBD1 covers 7 bases. Looked up from germline, CDR1 is MRHNA and CDR2 is SNTAGT. This CDR3 has 12 residues. J gave up 14 bases and V 0 bases, and 4 bases lay outside the gene matches. CDR3 sequence: CASSDSGGEKHF. The DNA for the CDR3 is TGTGCCAGCAGTGACTCAGGGGGCGAGAAGCATTTT.

J is TRBJ1-2 and V is TRBV7-6; D not certain. Trimming removed 3 bases at V and 4 bases at J, with 15 bases between. This CDR3 is built from 15 residues. Germline V gives CDR1 SGHVS, CDR2 FNYEAQ. Here the CDR3 DNA reads TGTGCCAGCAGCTTCGGAGACGGAAGTTCCTATGGCTACACCTTC. Protein sequence: CASSFGDGSSYGYTF.

This clone was seen more than once but under ten times. V gene TRBV4-2 combines with J gene TRBJ1-6; D might be TRBD1 (5 bases). CDR3 size: 14 residues. In germline, CDR1 is LGHNA, CDR2 YNFKEQ. Trimming shortened V by 0 bases and J by 6 bases, and 6 bases separated the two germline ends. CDR3 nucleotides: TGTGCCAGCAGCCAAGAACAGGTTAATTCACCCCTCCACTTT. Its protein is CASSQEQVNSPLHF.

CDR3 nucleotides: TGTGCCAGCAGCCAAGGGAGCTCGACAGGGCCCCATGGCTACACCTTC. Translated, it gives CASSQGSSTGPHGYTF. The chain employs TRBV3-1 (or the pseudogene TRBV3-2) and TRBJ1-2; 7 bases align to TRBD1. J was trimmed by 6 bases and V by 1 base; bases with no gene match: 11. Germline V gives CDR1 LGHDT, CDR2 YNNKEL (reference sequence). The CDR3 contains 16 residues.

This chain joins TRBV5-4 and TRBJ2-7; 8 bases agree with TRBD2. The CDR3 length is 15 residues. CDR1 SGHNT and CDR2 YYREEE come from the germline V gene (reference sequence). J gave up 3 bases and V 4 bases, and 9 bases lay outside the gene matches. This CDR3 reads CASSRGGGSLYEQYF. In DNA form, the CDR3 reads TGTGCCAGCAGCCGGGGGGGCGGGAGTCTCTACGAGCAGTACTTC.

V is TRBV9 and J is TRBJ2-7; 7 bases align to TRBD1. Germline loops: CDR1 SGDLS, CDR2 YYNGEE. Trimming cost V 0 bases and J 1 base; bases outside gene matches: 4. The CDR3 contains 15 residues. The CDR3 protein is CASSVGGQFSYEQYF. CDR3 nucleotide sequence: TGTGCCAGCAGCGTAGGGGGACAGTTTTCCTACGAGCAGTACTTC.

The table lists this clone with a count of one. V usage is TRBV30 and J usage is TRBJ2-1, with TRBD2 identical over 13 bases. With 8 bases clipped from V and 0 bases from J, the junction kept 4 bases outside the gene matches. Looked up from germline, CDR1 is GTSNPN and CDR2 is SVGIG (reference sequence). CDR3 length: 15 amino acids. This CDR3 is CARTSGGGSYNEQFF. The CDR3 nucleotides are TGTGCCCGAACTAGCGGGGGGGGCTCCTACAATGAGCAGTTCTTC.

The rearrangement joins TRBV30 to TRBJ1-6, with no clear D. V was pared by 4 bases and J by 11 bases, with 15 bases between. The CDR3 covers 13 residues. Germline assignment: CDR1 GTSNPN and CDR2 SVGIG (reference sequence). CDR3: CAWKGVNSAPLHF. The DNA for the CDR3 is TGTGCCTGGAAGGGAGTTAATTCGGCACCCCTCCACTTT.

The rearrangement uses TRBV7-6 and TRBJ2-3, with unresolved D. Trimming stripped 0 bases from V and 5 bases from J, with 3 bases between. CDR3 length: 12 amino acids. Per germline, CDR1 SGHVS and CDR2 FNYEAQ. CDR3 in DNA: TGTGCCAGCAGCTTAGCTAAAGATACGCAGTATTTT. It encodes CASSLAKDTQYF.